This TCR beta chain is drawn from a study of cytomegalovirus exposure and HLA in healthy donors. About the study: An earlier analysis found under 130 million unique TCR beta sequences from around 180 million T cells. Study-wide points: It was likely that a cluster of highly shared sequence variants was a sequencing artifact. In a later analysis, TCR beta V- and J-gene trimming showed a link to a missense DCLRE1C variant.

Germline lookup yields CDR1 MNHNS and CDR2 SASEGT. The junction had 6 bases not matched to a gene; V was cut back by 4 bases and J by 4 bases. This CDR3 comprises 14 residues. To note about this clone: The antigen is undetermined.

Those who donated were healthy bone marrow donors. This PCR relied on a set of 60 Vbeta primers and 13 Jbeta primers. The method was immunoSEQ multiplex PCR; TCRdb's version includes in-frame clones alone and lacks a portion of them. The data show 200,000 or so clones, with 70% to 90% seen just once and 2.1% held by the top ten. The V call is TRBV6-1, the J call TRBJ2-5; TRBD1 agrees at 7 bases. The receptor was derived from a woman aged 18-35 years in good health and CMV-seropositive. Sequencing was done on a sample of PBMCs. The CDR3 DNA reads TGTGCCAGCAGTGGAAACAGGGGTGGAGAGACCCAGTACTTC. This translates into CASSGNRGGETQYF.